The 9 T cell receptor beta chains listed next were all sequenced from one sample in a study of regulatory T cells in long-lasting Graves disease (dated by TCRdb to the early 2020s). Interpreted using the paper, the time point label stands for: newly diagnosed GD, antithyroid drugs for less than 3 months. For both TCR sequencing and RNA sequencing, RNA was extracted from PBMCs in TRIzol. Libraries were prepared through multiplex PCR. The instrument was an Illumina HiSeq 4000. CDR3 regions were amplified by Arm-PCR with iRepertoire HTBI primers to construct TCR beta libraries. The raw public data were reprocessed by TCRdb itself: fastp quality trimming at Q25, MiXCR clonotype calling, in-frame beta chains only. A single entry per CDR3 protein holds the most common genes and DNA from its merged rows. Across this sample there are more than 400,000 distinct CDR3 sequences, with 16% seen only once. The ten most abundant clones make up about 10% of the sample.

A further study also used this sample, focusing on T cells in Graves' hyperthyroidism and ophthalmopathy.

The specimen comprised peripheral blood mononuclear cells (PBMCs), sampled at new diagnosis, from a patient treated with antithyroid drugs. The receptors originated from a woman aged 25 to 45 with Graves disease. Donor details come from another sample of the same person, matched by shared clones.

There are many counts of this clonotype. The CDR3 DNA reads as TGTGCCAGCAGCTTAGCGTCGGGACACTACAATGAGCAGTTCTTC. Protein sequence: CASSLASGHYNEQFF. The V gene is TRBV7-9, the J gene TRBJ2-1, with a weak D call TRBD1 (6 bases). This CDR3 spans 15 amino acids. Deletions cut 0 bases from V and 3 bases from J, with 9 bases between. CDR1 and CDR2 (germline): SEHNR, FQNEAQ (reference sequence). Using reference TRBV7-9 and TRBJ2-1 for the parts outside the CDR3, the full variable domain is DTGVSQNPRHKITKRGQNVTFRCDPISEHNRLYWYRQTLGQGPEFLTYFQNEAQLEKSRLLSDRFSAERPKGSFSTLEIQRTEQGDSAMYLCASSLASGHYNEQFFGPGTRLTVL.

This clonotype appeared once. A clone one base away is much larger, so this may be a read error. This chain joins TRBV6-9 and TRBJ2-5; D unclear. Germline CDR1 is MNHGY and CDR2 is SVAAGI. The CDR3 totals 13 residues. Trimming took 3 bases from V and 1 from J, leaving 6 bases between them. The CDR3 DNA reads as TGTGCCAGCAGTTACTGGGGCCAAGAGACCCAGTACTTC. This codes for CASSYWGQETQYF.

In its sample, this clonotype was seen many times. This rearrangement joins TRBV6-1 to TRBJ1-1; unclear D gene. V lost 7 bases and J 0 bases, leaving 12 bases between the germline ends. This CDR3 has 14 amino acids. Germline assignment: CDR1 MNHNS and CDR2 SASEGT. The DNA for the CDR3 is TGTGCCAGCATTCTTGGGGTCATGAACACTGAAGCTTTCTTT. Translating gives CASILGVMNTEAFF.

This clonotype has ten or more counts. The V call is TRBV12-3 or TRBV12-4, the J call TRBJ1-4, with 7 bases identical to TRBD1. Germline trimming cut 4 bases from V and 6 bases from J; bases unmatched to any gene: 8. The CDR3 covers 15 residues. CDR3 in amino acids: CASSSQRGRDEKLFF. The CDR3 DNA follows: TGTGCCAGCAGTTCTCAAAGGGGGCGCGATGAAAAACTGTTTTTT.

The table lists this clonotype with many counts. The chain links TRBV12-3 or TRBV12-4 to TRBJ2-1; 14 bases are a match to TRBD2. V shed 5 bases, J shed 8 bases, and the junction held 11 bases outside the gene matches. This CDR3 has 17 residues. CDR3 bases: TGTGCCAGCAGTCTGGGGGGACTAGCGGGAGTGTCTGATGAGCAGTTCTTC. It encodes CASSLGGLAGVSDEQFF.

This clonotype came up many times. This chain joins TRBV28 and TRBJ2-7; 7 bases align to TRBD1. Germline values: CDR1 MDHEN, CDR2 SYDVKM. Losses at the gene ends were 5 bases for V and 2 bases for J; bases not matched to a gene: 9. The CDR3 spans 15 residues. CDR3 coding DNA: TGTGCCAGCAGTCCGACAGGGTTGAGAACCTACGAGCAGTACTTC. It encodes CASSPTGLRTYEQYF.

This clonotype was seen ten or more times. The chain carries TRBV7-3 and TRBJ2-1, with TRBD1 matching 11 bases. This CDR3 contains 17 residues. With V trimmed by 1 base and J by 8 bases, 10 bases remained unmatched. Germline CDR1 SGHTA, CDR2 FQGTGA. The chain's CDR3 is CASSLKPPGQGGDEQFF. DNA of the CDR3: TGTGCCAGCAGCTTAAAGCCACCGGGACAGGGGGGCGATGAGCAGTTCTTC.

In this sample, this clonotype turned up many times. This chain uses TRBV7-2 with TRBJ2-1, with TRBD1 matching 10 bases. J was trimmed by 2 bases and V by 1 base; bases with no gene match: 2. The CDR3 runs 16 residues. The germline CDR1 and CDR2 sequences are SGHTA and FQGNSA. The CDR3 DNA sequence: TGTGCCAGCAGCTTAGTAGGGACAGGGGCCTACAATGAGCAGTTCTTC. It codes for CASSLVGTGAYNEQFF.

Ten or more counts support this clonotype. V usage is TRBV27 and J usage is TRBJ2-1; TRBD2 agrees at 7 bases. Germline V CDR1 and CDR2: MNHEY, SMNVEV (reference sequence). V lost 4 bases to trimming and J lost 4 bases; unmatched junction nucleotides: 16. The CDR3 runs 18 residues. CDR3 region: CASSSLESGKVEYNEQFF. CDR3 nucleotides: TGTGCCAGCAGTTCCCTAGAGAGCGGGAAAGTAGAATACAATGAGCAGTTCTTC.